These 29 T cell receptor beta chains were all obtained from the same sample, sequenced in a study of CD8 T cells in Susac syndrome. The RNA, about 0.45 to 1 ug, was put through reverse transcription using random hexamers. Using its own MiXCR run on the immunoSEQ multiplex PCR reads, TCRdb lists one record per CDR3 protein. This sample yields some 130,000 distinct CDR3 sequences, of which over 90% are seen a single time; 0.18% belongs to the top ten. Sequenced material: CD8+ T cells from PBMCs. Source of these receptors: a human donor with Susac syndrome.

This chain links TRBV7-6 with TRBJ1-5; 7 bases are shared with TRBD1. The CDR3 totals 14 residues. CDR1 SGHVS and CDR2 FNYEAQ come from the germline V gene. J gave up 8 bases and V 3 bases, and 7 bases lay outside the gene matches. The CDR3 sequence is CASSFTGEAEPQHF. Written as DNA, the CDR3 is TGTGCCAGCAGCTTTACAGGGGAAGCGGAGCCCCAGCATTTT.

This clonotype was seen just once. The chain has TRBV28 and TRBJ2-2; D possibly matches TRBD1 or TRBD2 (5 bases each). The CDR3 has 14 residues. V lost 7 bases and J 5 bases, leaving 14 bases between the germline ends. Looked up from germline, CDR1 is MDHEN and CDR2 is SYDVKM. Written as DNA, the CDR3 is TGTGCCAGCAACGGACACCCGGGGACCGGGGAGCTGTTTTTT. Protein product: CASNGHPGTGELFF.

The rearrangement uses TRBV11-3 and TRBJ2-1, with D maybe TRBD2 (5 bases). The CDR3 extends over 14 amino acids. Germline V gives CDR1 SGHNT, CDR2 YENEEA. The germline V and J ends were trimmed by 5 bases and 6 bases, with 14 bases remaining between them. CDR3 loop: CASSRGLPINEQFF. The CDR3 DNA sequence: TGTGCCAGCAGCCGTGGACTTCCGATCAATGAGCAGTTCTTC. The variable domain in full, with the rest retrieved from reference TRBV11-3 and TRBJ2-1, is EAGVVQSPRYKIIEKKQPVAFWCNPISGHNTLYWYLQNLGQGPELLIRYENEEAVDDSQLPKDRFSAERLKGVDSTLKIQPAELGDSAVYLCASSRGLPINEQFFGPGTRLTVL.

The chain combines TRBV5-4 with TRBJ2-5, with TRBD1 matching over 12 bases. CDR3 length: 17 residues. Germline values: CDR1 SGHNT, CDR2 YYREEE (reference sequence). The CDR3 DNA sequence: TGTGCAACCCGGGACAGGGGGCCCAGGACATTGCGAGAGACCCAGTACTTC. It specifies CATRDRGPRTLRETQYF.

The CDR3: CASSPGGTGELFF. CDR3 sequence (DNA): TGTGCCAGCAGTCCAGGGGGAACCGGGGAGCTGTTTTTT. The chain couples TRBV6-5 to TRBJ2-2; TRBD1 agrees at 7 bases. The junction had 2 bases not matched to a gene; V was cut back by 5 bases and J by 5 bases. This CDR3 spans 13 amino acids. Per the germline V gene, CDR1 is MNHEY and CDR2 is SVGAGI.

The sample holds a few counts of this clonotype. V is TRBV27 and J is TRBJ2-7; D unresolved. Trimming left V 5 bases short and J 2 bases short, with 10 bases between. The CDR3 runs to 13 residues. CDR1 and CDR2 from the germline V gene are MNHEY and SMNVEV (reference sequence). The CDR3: CASSPSGPYEQYF. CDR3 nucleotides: TGTGCCAGCAGTCCCTCAGGCCCCTACGAGCAGTACTTC.

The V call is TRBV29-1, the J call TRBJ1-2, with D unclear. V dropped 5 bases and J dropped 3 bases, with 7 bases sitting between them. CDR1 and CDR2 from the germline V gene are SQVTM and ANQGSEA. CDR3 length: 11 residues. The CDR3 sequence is CSVLGDYGYTF. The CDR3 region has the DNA TGCAGCGTTCTTGGTGACTATGGCTACACCTTC.

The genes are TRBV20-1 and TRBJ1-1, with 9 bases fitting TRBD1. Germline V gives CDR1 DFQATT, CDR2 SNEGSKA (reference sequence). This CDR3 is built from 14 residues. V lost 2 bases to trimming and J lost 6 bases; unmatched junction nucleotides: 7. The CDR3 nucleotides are TGCAGTGCTAGATGGGACAGGGATGGGGCTGAAGCTTTCTTT. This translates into CSARWDRDGAEAFF.

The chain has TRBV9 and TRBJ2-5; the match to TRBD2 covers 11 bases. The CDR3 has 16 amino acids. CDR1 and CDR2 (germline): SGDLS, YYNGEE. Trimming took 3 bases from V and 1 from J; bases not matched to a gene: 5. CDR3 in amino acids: CASSALTSGIQETQYF. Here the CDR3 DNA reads TGTGCCAGCAGCGCTCTGACTAGCGGGATCCAAGAGACCCAGTACTTC.

This CDR3 is CASSDPSKAYNEQFF. CDR3 DNA sequence: TGTGCCAGCAGCGACCCTAGCAAGGCCTACAATGAGCAGTTCTTC. The genes are TRBV12-3 or TRBV12-4 and TRBJ2-1; D is perhaps TRBD2 (5 bases). The V end lost 6 bases, the J end lost 2 bases, and 14 bases lay between the germline ends. This CDR3 contains 15 residues.

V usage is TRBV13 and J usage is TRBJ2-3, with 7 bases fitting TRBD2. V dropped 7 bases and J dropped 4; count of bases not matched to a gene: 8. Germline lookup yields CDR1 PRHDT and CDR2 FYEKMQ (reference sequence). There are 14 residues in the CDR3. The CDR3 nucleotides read TGTGCCAGCATCGGGGGAGGGTTGGCAGATACGCAGTATTTT. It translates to CASIGGGLADTQYF. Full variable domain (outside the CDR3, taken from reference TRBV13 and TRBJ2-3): AAGVIQSPRHLIKEKRETATLKCYPIPRHDTVYWYQQGPGQDPQFLISFYEKMQSDKGSIPDRFSAQQFSDYHSELNMSSLELGDSALYFCASIGGGLADTQYFGPGTRLTVL.

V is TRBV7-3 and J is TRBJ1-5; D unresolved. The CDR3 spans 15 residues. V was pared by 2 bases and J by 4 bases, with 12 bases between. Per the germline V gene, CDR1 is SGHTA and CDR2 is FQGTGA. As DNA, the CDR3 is TGTGCCAGCAGCTTAGAAACAGAAGAGAATCAGCCCCAGCATTTT. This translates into CASSLETEENQPQHF.

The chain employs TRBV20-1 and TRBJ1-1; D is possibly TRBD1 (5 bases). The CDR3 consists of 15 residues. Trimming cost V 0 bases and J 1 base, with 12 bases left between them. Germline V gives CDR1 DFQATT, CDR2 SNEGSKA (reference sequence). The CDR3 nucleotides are TGCAGTGCTAGAGACCTGGGACGGGCGAACACTGAAGCTTTCTTT. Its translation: CSARDLGRANTEAFF.

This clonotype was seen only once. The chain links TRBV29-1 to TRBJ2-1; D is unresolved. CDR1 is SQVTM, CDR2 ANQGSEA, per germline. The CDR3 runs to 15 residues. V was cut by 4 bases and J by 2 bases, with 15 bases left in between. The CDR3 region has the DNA TGCAGCGTTGTGGTGAGTTCCTCTGCCTACAATGAGCAGTTCTTC. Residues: CSVVVSSSAYNEQFF.

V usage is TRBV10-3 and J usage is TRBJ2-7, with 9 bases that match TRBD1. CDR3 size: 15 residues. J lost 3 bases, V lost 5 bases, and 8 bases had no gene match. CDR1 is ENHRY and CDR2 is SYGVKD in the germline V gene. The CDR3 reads CAISRRDRVVYEQYF. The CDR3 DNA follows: TGTGCCATCAGTCGGAGGGACAGGGTTGTCTACGAGCAGTACTTC.

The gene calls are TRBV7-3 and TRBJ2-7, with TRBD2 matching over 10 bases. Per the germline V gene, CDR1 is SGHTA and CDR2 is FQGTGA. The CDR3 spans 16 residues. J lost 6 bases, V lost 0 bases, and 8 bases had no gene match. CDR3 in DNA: TGTGCCAGCAGCTTAACCCCGGGACTAGCGAATTCCGAGCAGTACTTC. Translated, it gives CASSLTPGLANSEQYF. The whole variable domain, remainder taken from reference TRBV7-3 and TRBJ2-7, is GAGVSQTPSNKVTEKGKYVELRCDPISGHTALYWYRQSLGQGPEFLIYFQGTGAADDSGLPNDRFFAVRPEGSVSTLKIQRTERGDSAVYLCASSLTPGLANSEQYFGPGTRLTVT.

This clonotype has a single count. The DNA for the CDR3 is TGTGCCAGCAGCAAAGGAGATGGTGGGACGCCGATCGCAAAACTGTTTTTT. It translates to CASSKGDGGTPIAKLFF. The J gene is TRBJ1-4, the V gene TRBV21-1; the listed D gene, TRBD1, was not tested against the DNA. TRBV21-1 is a pseudogene locus. This CDR3 comprises 17 residues.

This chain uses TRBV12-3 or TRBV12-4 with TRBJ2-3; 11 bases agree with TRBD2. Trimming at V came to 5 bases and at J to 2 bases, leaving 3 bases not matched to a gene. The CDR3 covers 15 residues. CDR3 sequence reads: CASSPGLAATDTQYF. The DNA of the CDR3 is TGTGCCAGCAGTCCGGGACTAGCGGCCACAGATACGCAGTATTTT.

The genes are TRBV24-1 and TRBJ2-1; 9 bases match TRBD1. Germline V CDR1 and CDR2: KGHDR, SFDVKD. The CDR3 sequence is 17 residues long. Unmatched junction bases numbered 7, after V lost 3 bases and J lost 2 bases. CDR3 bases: TGTGCCACCAGTGATCCCACAGGGGGCGAAACCTACAATGAGCAGTTCTTC. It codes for CATSDPTGGETYNEQFF.

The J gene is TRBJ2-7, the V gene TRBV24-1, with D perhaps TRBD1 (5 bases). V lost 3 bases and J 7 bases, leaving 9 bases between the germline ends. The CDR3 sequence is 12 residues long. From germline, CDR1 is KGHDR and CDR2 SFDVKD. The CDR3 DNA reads TGTGCCACCAGTGATGTCTCAGGGGAGCAGTACTTC. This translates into CATSDVSGEQYF.

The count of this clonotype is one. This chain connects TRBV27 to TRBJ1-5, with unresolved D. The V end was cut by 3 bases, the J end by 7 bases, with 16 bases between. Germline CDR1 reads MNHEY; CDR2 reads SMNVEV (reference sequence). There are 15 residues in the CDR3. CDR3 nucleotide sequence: TGTGCCAGCAGTTTTAATCATCTCAGAGGCCAGCCCCAGCATTTT. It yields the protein CASSFNHLRGQPQHF.

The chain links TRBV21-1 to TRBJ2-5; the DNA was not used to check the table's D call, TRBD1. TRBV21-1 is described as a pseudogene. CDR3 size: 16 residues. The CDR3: CASSTPGTGLKETQYF. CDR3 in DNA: TGTGCCAGCAGCACACCGGGGACAGGGCTAAAAGAGACCCAGTACTTC.

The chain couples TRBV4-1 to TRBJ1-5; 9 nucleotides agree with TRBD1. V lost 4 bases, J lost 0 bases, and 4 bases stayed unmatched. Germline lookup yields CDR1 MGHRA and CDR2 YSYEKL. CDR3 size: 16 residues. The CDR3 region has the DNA TGCGCCAGCAGCCCCCGGGACAGGGTTAGCAATCAGCCCCAGCATTTT. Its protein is CASSPRDRVSNQPQHF.

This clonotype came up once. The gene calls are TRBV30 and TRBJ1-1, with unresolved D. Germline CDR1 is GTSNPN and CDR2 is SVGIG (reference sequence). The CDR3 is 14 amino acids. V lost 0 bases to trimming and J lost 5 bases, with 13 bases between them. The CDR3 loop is CAWSVRGSMTEAFF. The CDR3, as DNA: TGTGCCTGGAGTGTACGCGGGTCTATGACTGAAGCTTTCTTT.

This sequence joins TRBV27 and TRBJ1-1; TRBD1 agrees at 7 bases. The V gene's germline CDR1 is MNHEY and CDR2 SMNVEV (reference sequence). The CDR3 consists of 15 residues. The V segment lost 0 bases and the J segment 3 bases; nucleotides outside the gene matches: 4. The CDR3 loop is CASSLSPGGDTEAFF. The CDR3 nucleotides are TGTGCCAGCAGTTTATCCCCAGGGGGTGACACTGAAGCTTTCTTT.

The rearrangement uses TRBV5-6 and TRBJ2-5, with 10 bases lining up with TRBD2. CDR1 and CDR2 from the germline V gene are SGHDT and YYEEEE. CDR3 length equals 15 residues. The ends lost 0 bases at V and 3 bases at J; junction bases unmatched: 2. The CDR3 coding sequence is TGTGCCAGCAGCTTGGACCTAGCGGGAGAAGAGACCCAGTACTTC. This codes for CASSLDLAGEETQYF.

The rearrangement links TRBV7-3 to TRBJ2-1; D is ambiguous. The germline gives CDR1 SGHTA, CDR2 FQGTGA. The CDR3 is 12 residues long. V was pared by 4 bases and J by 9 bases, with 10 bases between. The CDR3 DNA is TGTGCCAGCAGCTCCGGCTGGGGTGAGCAGTTCTTC. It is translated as CASSSGWGEQFF.

The CDR3 is CASSPQYSRDTSGQPQHF. The CDR3 DNA is TGTGCCAGCTCACCACAATACAGCCGGGACACGTCGGGACAGCCCCAGCATTTT. The rearrangement uses TRBV18 and TRBJ1-5; D is perhaps TRBD1 (6 bases). This CDR3 is 18 amino acids long. The germline V gene encodes CDR1 KGHSH and CDR2 LQKENI. Trimming removed 1 base from V and 7 bases from J, with 23 bases in between.

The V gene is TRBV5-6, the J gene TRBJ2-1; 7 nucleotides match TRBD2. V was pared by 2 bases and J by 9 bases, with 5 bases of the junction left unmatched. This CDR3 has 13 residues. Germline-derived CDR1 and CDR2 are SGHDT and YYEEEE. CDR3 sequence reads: CASSFAGAVEQFF. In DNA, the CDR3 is TGTGCCAGCAGCTTCGCGGGAGCGGTTGAGCAGTTCTTC.